This TCR beta chain was sequenced for a study of blood T cell repertoires in COVID-19. In the original processing: Amplifying reference gene primers gave estimates of nucleated cell counts. Produced via immunoSEQ multiplex PCR; TCRdb's table is partial and in-frame only. V and J calls plus clone size are reproduced from that table; the DNA served to infer D and trimming. The table has 190,000 or so clones, more than 85% seen once; the top ten hold about 2.6%. The CDR3 contains 16 residues. The germline CDR1 and CDR2 sequences are SNHLY and FYNNEI. V lost 6 bases to trimming and J lost 7 bases, with 21 bases between them.

The specimen was peripheral blood. The V and J genes are TRBV2 and TRBJ1-4; D perhaps matches TRBD1 (6 bases). The receptor's source is a man aged 40-49 years with active or convalescent COVID-19. In DNA, the CDR3 is TGTGCCAGCAGGGTTCGACAGGTCTCAAGGGGTGAAAAACTGTTTTTT. It codes for CASRVRQVSRGEKLFF.